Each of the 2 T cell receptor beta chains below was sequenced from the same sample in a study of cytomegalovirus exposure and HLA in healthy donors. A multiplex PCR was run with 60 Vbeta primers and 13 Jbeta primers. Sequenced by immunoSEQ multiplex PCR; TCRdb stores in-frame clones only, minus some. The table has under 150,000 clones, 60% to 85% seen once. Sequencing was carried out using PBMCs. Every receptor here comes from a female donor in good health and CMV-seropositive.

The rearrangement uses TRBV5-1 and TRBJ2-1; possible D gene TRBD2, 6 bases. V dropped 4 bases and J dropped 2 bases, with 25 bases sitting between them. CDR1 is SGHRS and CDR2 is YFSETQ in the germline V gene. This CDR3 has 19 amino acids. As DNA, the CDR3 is TGCGCCAGCAGCCCCTCCGGGACCCCATTTACTAGCACCTACAATGAGCAGTTCTTC. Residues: CASSPSGTPFTSTYNEQFF.

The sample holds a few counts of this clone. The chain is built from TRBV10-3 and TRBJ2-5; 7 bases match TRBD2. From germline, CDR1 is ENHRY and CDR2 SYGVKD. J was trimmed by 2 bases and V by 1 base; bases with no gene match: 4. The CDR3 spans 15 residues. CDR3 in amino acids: CAISELGGRQETQYF. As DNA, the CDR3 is TGTGCCATCAGTGAGTTGGGGGGGAGACAAGAGACCCAGTACTTC.